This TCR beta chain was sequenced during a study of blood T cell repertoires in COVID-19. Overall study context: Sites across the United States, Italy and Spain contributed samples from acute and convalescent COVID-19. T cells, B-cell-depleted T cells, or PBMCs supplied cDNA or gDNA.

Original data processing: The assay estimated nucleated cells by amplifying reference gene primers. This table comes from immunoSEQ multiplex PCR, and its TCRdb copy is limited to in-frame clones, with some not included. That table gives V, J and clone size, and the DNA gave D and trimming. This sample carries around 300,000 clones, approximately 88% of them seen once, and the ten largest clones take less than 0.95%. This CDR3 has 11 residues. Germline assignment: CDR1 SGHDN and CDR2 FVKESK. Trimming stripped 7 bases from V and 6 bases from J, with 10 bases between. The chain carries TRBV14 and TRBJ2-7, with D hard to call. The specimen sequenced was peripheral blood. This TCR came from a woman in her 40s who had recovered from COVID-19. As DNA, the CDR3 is TGTGCCAGCAACCACATGAGCGAGCAGTACTTC. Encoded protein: CASNHMSEQYF.